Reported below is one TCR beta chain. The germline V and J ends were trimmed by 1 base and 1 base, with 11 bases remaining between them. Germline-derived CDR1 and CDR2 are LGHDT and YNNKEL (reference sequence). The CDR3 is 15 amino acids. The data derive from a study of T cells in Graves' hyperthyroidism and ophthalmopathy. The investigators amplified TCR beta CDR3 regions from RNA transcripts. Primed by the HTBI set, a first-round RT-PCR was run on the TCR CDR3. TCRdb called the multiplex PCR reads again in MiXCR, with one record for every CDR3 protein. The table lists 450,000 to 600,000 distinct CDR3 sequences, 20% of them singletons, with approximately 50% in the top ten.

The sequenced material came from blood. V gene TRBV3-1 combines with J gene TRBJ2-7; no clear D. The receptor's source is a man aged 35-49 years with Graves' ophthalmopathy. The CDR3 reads CASSQVSGLSYEQYF. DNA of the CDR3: TGTGCCAGCAGCCAAGTATCGGGTCTTTCCTACGAGCAGTACTTC.